The rows below give T cell receptor beta chains drawn from one sample of a study of PD-1 blockade in mismatch repair-deficient tumors. Here immunoSEQ multiplex PCR was the method, and the copy in TCRdb shows in-frame clones only, minus some. The sample has around 120,000 clones, about 90% seen once; the top ten hold 12%. This sample comprised peripheral blood, obtained almost 74 weeks after starting pembrolizumab. The receptors were gathered from an adult with mismatch repair-deficient cancer. CDR3s include the opening cysteine and the closing phenylalanine or tryptophan. The D gene is left open where the match is weak. Only part of the rows carry a size: once, few, many, or a class if the clone is expanded.

abundance: .; d_gene: .; v_gene: TRBV4-1; j_gene: TRBJ1-1; CDR3aa: CASSRSVVETEAFF; CDR3nt: TGCGCCAGCAGCCGATCGGTCGTAGAGACTGAAGCTTTCTTT
abundance: .; d_gene: .; v_gene: TRBV15; j_gene: TRBJ1-5; CDR3aa: CATSLQGNNQPQHF; CDR3nt: TGTGCCACCAGCCTACAGGGAAATAATCAGCCCCAGCATTTT
abundance: .; d_gene: TRBD1; v_gene: TRBV18; j_gene: TRBJ2-7; CDR3aa: CASSPGQGHRGLSYEQYF; CDR3nt: TGTGCCAGCTCACCGGGACAGGGTCATCGCGGTCTGTCCTACGAGCAGTACTTC
abundance: once; d_gene: .; v_gene: TRBV30; j_gene: TRBJ2-6; CDR3aa: CAWSLQGLTGANVLTF; CDR3nt: TGTGCCTGGAGCTTACAGGGCCTTACTGGGGCCAACGTCCTGACTTTC
abundance: .; d_gene: .; v_gene: TRBV30; j_gene: TRBJ1-2; CDR3aa: CAWSVGPLTYYGYTF; CDR3nt: TGTGCCTGGAGTGTAGGACCTCTTACCTACTATGGCTACACCTTC
abundance: .; d_gene: .; v_gene: TRBV19; j_gene: TRBJ2-1; CDR3aa: CASSPDWGYNEQFF; CDR3nt: TGTGCCAGTAGCCCGGACTGGGGCTACAATGAGCAGTTCTTC
abundance: .; d_gene: TRBD1; v_gene: TRBV29-1; j_gene: TRBJ2-6; CDR3aa: CSAPARDSSGANVLTF; CDR3nt: TGCAGCGCCCCAGCCAGGGACAGCTCTGGGGCCAACGTCCTGACTTTC
abundance: .; d_gene: .; v_gene: TRBV18; j_gene: TRBJ1-1; CDR3aa: CASSPIGNTEAFF; CDR3nt: TGTGCCAGCTCTCCTATAGGGAACACTGAAGCTTTCTTT
abundance: few; d_gene: .; v_gene: TRBV11-2; j_gene: TRBJ2-1; CDR3aa: CASSLVGDNEQFF; CDR3nt: TGTGCCAGCAGCTTAGTCGGGGACAATGAGCAGTTCTTC
abundance: .; d_gene: TRBD1; v_gene: TRBV6-1; j_gene: TRBJ1-2; CDR3aa: CASSEGPYTTGPENYGYTF; CDR3nt: TGTGCCAGCAGTGAAGGGCCGTACACGACAGGGCCGGAGAACTATGGCTACACCTTC
abundance: .; d_gene: .; v_gene: TRBV15; j_gene: TRBJ2-2; CDR3aa: CATSRGGSNTGELFF; CDR3nt: TGTGCCACCAGCAGAGGTGGATCGAACACCGGGGAGCTGTTTTTT
abundance: .; d_gene: TRBD2; v_gene: TRBV11-2; j_gene: TRBJ2-7; CDR3aa: CASSFREGSYEQYF; CDR3nt: TGTGCCAGCAGCTTTAGGGAGGGTAGTTACGAGCAGTACTTC
abundance: .; d_gene: .; v_gene: TRBV6-1; j_gene: TRBJ1-5; CDR3aa: CASREQGLSNQPQHF; CDR3nt: TGTGCCAGCAGGGAGCAGGGGCTGAGCAATCAGCCCCAGCATTTT
abundance: few; d_gene: TRBD2; v_gene: TRBV19; j_gene: TRBJ2-1; CDR3aa: CASLAGNNEQFF; CDR3nt: TGTGCCAGTTTAGCGGGTAACAATGAGCAGTTCTTC
abundance: .; d_gene: TRBD1; v_gene: TRBV27; j_gene: TRBJ2-7; CDR3aa: CASSYYRGQAYEQYF; CDR3nt: TGTGCCAGCAGCTATTACAGGGGGCAGGCCTACGAGCAGTACTTC
abundance: .; d_gene: .; v_gene: TRBV7-9; j_gene: TRBJ1-4; CDR3aa: CASSLGNWEGPNEKLFF; CDR3nt: TGTGCCAGCAGCTTAGGGAATTGGGAAGGACCTAATGAAAAACTGTTTTTT
abundance: .; d_gene: TRBD2; v_gene: TRBV28; j_gene: TRBJ2-1; CDR3aa: CASSSLGLAASSYNEQFF; CDR3nt: TGTGCCAGCAGTTCCCTAGGACTAGCGGCTAGCTCCTACAATGAGCAGTTCTTC
abundance: .; d_gene: TRBD1; v_gene: TRBV10-2; j_gene: TRBJ1-1; CDR3aa: CASSLTGVTEAFF; CDR3nt: TGCGCCAGCAGCCTGACAGGGGTCACTGAAGCTTTCTTT
abundance: .; d_gene: TRBD1; v_gene: TRBV5-1; j_gene: TRBJ2-1; CDR3aa: CASSWRDRGRDNEQFF; CDR3nt: TGCGCCAGCAGTTGGAGGGACAGGGGGCGGGACAATGAGCAGTTCTTC
abundance: .; d_gene: .; v_gene: TRBV13; j_gene: TRBJ2-5; CDR3aa: CASSSYHRDNPRTQYF; CDR3nt: TGTGCCAGCAGCTCATACCACCGGGACAACCCGCGGACCCAGTACTTC
abundance: .; d_gene: TRBD2; v_gene: TRBV4-1; j_gene: TRBJ2-1; CDR3aa: CASSRLPSGSSYNEQFF; CDR3nt: TGCGCCAGCAGCCGCTTACCTAGCGGGAGCTCCTACAATGAGCAGTTCTTC
abundance: .; d_gene: .; v_gene: TRBV27; j_gene: TRBJ1-4; CDR3aa: CASSFYGEKLFF; CDR3nt: TGTGCCAGCAGTTTTTATGGTGAAAAACTGTTTTTT
abundance: once; d_gene: .; v_gene: TRBV5-1; j_gene: TRBJ2-7; CDR3aa: CASSPEDGTYEQYF; CDR3nt: TGCGCCAGCAGCCCGGAGGACGGTACCTACGAGCAGTACTTC